Listed here are 22 T cell receptor beta chains from one sample, sequenced in a study of somatic mutations in cytotoxic T cells in rheumatoid arthritis. Clones were sequenced by immunoSEQ multiplex PCR, and TCRdb holds only the in-frame ones, with some missing. The sample yields about 19,000 clones, approximately 82% seen once. Sample: CD8+ T cells sorted from blood. The receptors here all came from a man younger than 35 with rheumatoid arthritis.

The CDR3 DNA follows: TGCAGCGTTGAGAAGGCCAGCGGGGGGGTTCACGGGGAGCTGTTTTTT. Protein sequence: CSVEKASGGVHGELFF. This sequence joins TRBV29-1 and TRBJ2-2; TRBD2 agrees at 10 bases. The CDR3 extends over 16 amino acids. Germline V gene data show CDR1 as SQVTM and CDR2 as ANQGSEA. J gave up 7 bases and V 3 bases, and 11 bases lay outside the gene matches.

The chain recombines TRBV27 with TRBJ1-6; D gene ambiguous. The CDR3 loop spans 13 amino acids. CDR1 is MNHEY, CDR2 SMNVEV, per germline (reference sequence). V shed 2 bases and J shed 10 bases, with 9 bases lying between them. The CDR3 coding sequence is TGTGCCAGCAGTTTAAGGACCGGCTCACCCCTCCACTTT. This translates into CASSLRTGSPLHF.

The rearrangement links TRBV6-5 to TRBJ1-6; 11 positions agree with TRBD1. Unmatched junction bases numbered 7, after V lost 6 bases and J lost 9 bases. The CDR3 contains 15 residues. The V gene's germline CDR1 is MNHEY and CDR2 SVGAGI. The CDR3 spells CASRGDRGLGSPLHF. DNA of the CDR3: TGTGCCAGCAGGGGGGACAGGGGGTTGGGTTCACCCCTCCACTTT.

V gene TRBV9 combines with J gene TRBJ2-1; TRBD2 agrees at 10 bases. Germline assignment: CDR1 SGDLS and CDR2 YYNGEE. This CDR3 has 14 residues. The V and J ends lost 3 bases and 6 bases, in that order; junction bases with no gene match: 3. CDR3: CASSDSGGPNEQFF. CDR3 coding DNA: TGTGCCAGCAGCGATAGCGGGGGGCCCAATGAGCAGTTCTTC.

The J gene is TRBJ1-2, the V gene TRBV7-9; TRBD1 aligns across 9 bases. The CDR3 loop spans 13 amino acids. V trimming: 4 bases; J trimming: 6 bases; junction bases outside the gene matches: 3. Germline assignment: CDR1 SEHNR and CDR2 FQNEAQ (reference sequence). The CDR3 nucleotides are TGTGCCAGCAGCTCACAGGGGGCGGATGGCTACACCTTC. Translated, it gives CASSSQGADGYTF.

The gene calls are TRBV9 and TRBJ1-5, with D hard to call. Germline lookup yields CDR1 SGDLS and CDR2 YYNGEE. Between the trimmed V and J ends, which lost 0 bases and 7 bases, there was a span of 11 bases. CDR3 length: 14 residues. CDR3 residues: CASSVDLGNQPQHF. CDR3 coding DNA: TGTGCCAGCAGCGTAGACCTAGGGAACCAGCCCCAGCATTTT.

V and J are TRBV15 and TRBJ2-1; tentative D call: TRBD1 (5 bases). The germline gives CDR1 LNHNV, CDR2 YYDKDF (reference sequence). The CDR3 spans 16 residues. V lost 0 bases and J lost 1, with 10 bases in between. The CDR3 loop is CATSRDGRVSYNEQFF. Here the CDR3 DNA reads TGTGCCACCAGCAGAGATGGCAGGGTTTCCTACAATGAGCAGTTCTTC.

The chain joins TRBV7-2 to TRBJ2-3, with D maybe TRBD2 (5 bases). Germline V gene lookup returns CDR1 SGHTA and CDR2 FQGNSA. CDR3 length: 15 amino acids. Trimming took 8 bases from V and 2 from J, leaving 17 bases between them. The CDR3 DNA reads TGTGCCAGCGGCACGGTTTTCCGGGACACAGATACGCAGTATTTT. This gives the protein CASGTVFRDTDTQYF.

The chain joins TRBV7-9 to TRBJ2-7, with D maybe TRBD2 (5 bases). CDR1 and CDR2 (germline): SEHNR, FQNEAQ (reference sequence). The length of the CDR3 is 13 residues. The ends were cut back, 4 bases at V and 2 bases at J, with 9 bases in the middle. In nucleotides, the CDR3 is TGTGCCAGCAGCTCCGGGCGGGCCTACGAGCAGTACTTC. Its translation is CASSSGRAYEQYF.

This rearrangement joins TRBV4-1 to TRBJ2-7; TRBD1 might be the D (5 bases). V was cut by 5 bases and J by 3 bases, with 17 bases left in between. This CDR3 contains 15 residues. The germline V gene has CDR1 MGHRA and CDR2 YSYEKL. CDR3 residues: CASSLAPTEIYEQYF. The CDR3 DNA is TGCGCCAGCAGCTTAGCCCCGACAGAAATCTACGAGCAGTACTTC.

This chain joins TRBV6-1 and TRBJ1-4; 8 bases agree with TRBD1. Germline-derived CDR1 and CDR2 are MNHNS and SASEGT. This CDR3 spans 15 amino acids. V was pared by 5 bases and J by 7 bases, with 9 bases of the junction left unmatched. The CDR3 here is CASSPTTGDPEKLFF. The CDR3 bases are TGTGCCAGCAGTCCAACGACAGGGGATCCTGAAAAACTGTTTTTT.

V usage is TRBV4-3 and J usage is TRBJ2-2; unclear D gene. V gave up 1 base and J gave up 2 bases, with 11 bases separating them. This CDR3 is built from 16 residues. Germline assignment: CDR1 LGHNA and CDR2 YSLEER. The CDR3 DNA reads as TGCGCCAGCAGCCAAGGGACGAGCCTCAACACCGGGGAGCTGTTTTTT. Encoded protein: CASSQGTSLNTGELFF.

This clone was observed once. V and J are TRBV4-3 and TRBJ2-5; D tentatively fits TRBD1 or TRBD2 (5 bases each). The DNA end is a closer match to TRBJ2-7, so the J assignment may be wrong. This CDR3 spans 17 amino acids. Germline-derived CDR1 and CDR2 are LGHNA and YSLEER. Here the CDR3 DNA reads TGCGCCAGCAGCCAATTGGTTGGGGGAAATAGTATCTACGAGCAGTACTTC. Its translation: CASSQLVGGNSIYEQYF.

The J gene is TRBJ2-7, the V gene TRBV11-2; the D is unclear. Germline assignment: CDR1 SGHAT and CDR2 FQNNGV. CDR3 size: 15 residues. Between the trimmed V and J ends, which lost 6 bases and 6 bases, there was a span of 21 bases. Here the CDR3 reads CASRPSSPGLGEQYF. Here the CDR3 DNA reads TGTGCCAGCAGGCCCAGTTCCCCCGGGTTAGGCGAGCAGTACTTC. Looking up the rest from reference TRBV11-2 and TRBJ2-7 gives the full variable domain: EAGVAQSPRYKIIEKRQSVAFWCNPISGHATLYWYQQILGQGPKLLIQFQNNGVVDDSQLPKDRFSAERLKGVDSTLKIQPAKLEDSAVYLCASRPSSPGLGEQYFGPGTRLTVT.

The rearrangement uses TRBV12-2 and TRBJ1-4. TRBV12-2 constitutes a pseudogene. The CDR3 runs 11 residues. CDR3 protein: CASRRGEKLFF. DNA of the CDR3: TGTGCAAGTCGCCGTGGGGAAAAACTGTTTTTT.

The chain links TRBV27 to TRBJ2-7, with 8 bases fitting TRBD1. V was clipped by 3 bases and J by 5 bases; unmatched bases: 6. CDR3 size: 14 residues. Per germline, CDR1 MNHEY and CDR2 SMNVEV (reference sequence). CDR3 in amino acids: CASSFQGQGHEQYF. The CDR3 DNA is TGTGCCAGCAGTTTCCAAGGACAGGGCCACGAGCAGTACTTC.

CDR3 amino acids: CASRSDSSGANVLTF. CDR3 DNA: TGTGCCAGTAGGTCGGACAGTTCTGGGGCCAACGTCCTGACTTTC. V and J are TRBV19 and TRBJ2-6; TRBD1 is a possible D gene (6 bases). Germline CDR1 reads LNHDA; CDR2 reads SQIVND (reference sequence). This CDR3 comprises 15 residues. V was pared by 6 bases and J by 1 base, with 10 bases between.

The chain combines TRBV30 with TRBJ1-2; D is ambiguous. This CDR3 contains 13 residues. Germline V gene data show CDR1 as GTSNPN and CDR2 as SVGIG (reference sequence). With 1 base removed from V and 4 bases from J, the gap between germline ends came to 10 bases. In nucleotides, the CDR3 is TGTGCCTGGAGTGACCCCTGGAGCTATGGCTACACCTTC. Protein product: CAWSDPWSYGYTF.

This clone was observed once. The chain carries TRBV27 and TRBJ1-1; 11 positions agree with TRBD1. Trimming cost V 5 bases and J 5 bases; bases outside gene matches: 4. Germline CDR1 and CDR2: MNHEY and SMNVEV (reference sequence). The CDR3 extends over 14 amino acids. The CDR3 sequence: CASSHGTGGTEAFF. The CDR3 DNA follows: TGTGCCAGCAGTCACGGGACAGGGGGAACTGAAGCTTTCTTT.

The CDR3: CSAGGGGQGNEQFF. Here the CDR3 DNA reads TGCAGCGCTGGGGGGGGCGGACAGGGCAATGAGCAGTTCTTC. J is TRBJ2-1 and V is TRBV29-1, with a possible D match to TRBD1 (8 bases). From germline, CDR1 is SQVTM and CDR2 ANQGSEA. Trimming removed 7 bases from V and 6 bases from J, with 19 bases in between. The CDR3 is 14 residues long.

This chain connects TRBV7-9 to TRBJ2-1, with 8 bases lining up with TRBD1. V gave up 1 base and J gave up 9 bases; unmatched junction bases: 14. Germline V gene sequence: CDR1 SEHNR, CDR2 FQNEAQ (reference sequence). The length of the CDR3 is 17 residues. The CDR3 DNA is TGTGCCAGCAGCTTAGGCGGACAGGGACCGAGGTTCAGTGAGCAGTTCTTC. Its protein product is CASSLGGQGPRFSEQFF.

The chain combines TRBV15 with TRBJ1-2; the D is unclear. Germline-derived CDR1 and CDR2 are LNHNV and YYDKDF (reference sequence). There are 16 residues in the CDR3. V lost 0 bases, J lost 4 bases, and 15 bases lay in between. CDR3 bases: TGTGCCACCAGCAGAGATGCAGCCCTTCGACTCTATGGCTACACCTTC. Encoded protein: CATSRDAALRLYGYTF.